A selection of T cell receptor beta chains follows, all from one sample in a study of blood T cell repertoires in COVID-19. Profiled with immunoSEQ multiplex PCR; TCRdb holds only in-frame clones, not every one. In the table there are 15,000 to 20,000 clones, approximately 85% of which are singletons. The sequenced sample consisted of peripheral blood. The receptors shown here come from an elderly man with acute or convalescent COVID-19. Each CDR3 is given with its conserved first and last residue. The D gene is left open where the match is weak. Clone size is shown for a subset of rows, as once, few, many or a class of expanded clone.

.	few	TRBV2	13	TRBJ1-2	TGTGCCAGCAGTGAAGGAGGCGGGTATGGCTACACCTTC	CASSEGGGYGYTF
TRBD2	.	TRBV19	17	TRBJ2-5	TGTGCCAGTAGTAAGTGGGCGGGGGGGCCGGTTCAAGAGACCCAGTACTTC	CASSKWAGGPVQETQYF
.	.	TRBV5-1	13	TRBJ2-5	TGCGCCAGCAGCTACCAGGTCCAAGAGACCCAGTACTTC	CASSYQVQETQYF
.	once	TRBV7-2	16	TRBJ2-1	TGTGCCAGCAGCCACTTTTGGACAGAGGTCTACAATGAGCAGTTCTTC	CASSHFWTEVYNEQFF
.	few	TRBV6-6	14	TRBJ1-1	TGTGCCAGCAGTACCGGGGGAGGGAGGCCTGAAGCTTTCTTT	CASSTGGGRPEAFF
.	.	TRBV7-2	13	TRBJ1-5	TGTGCCAGCAGCCAGACAGGTCTTCAGCCCCAGCATTTT	CASSQTGLQPQHF
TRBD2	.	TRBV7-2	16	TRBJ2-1	TGTGCCAGCAGCTTAGAAGGGACTAGCGGGGGGGCTGAGCAGTTCTTC	CASSLEGTSGGAEQFF
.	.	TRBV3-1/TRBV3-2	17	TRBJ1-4	TGTGCCAGCAGCCAGACATTTTCCGGGGTACCAAATGAAAAACTGTTTTTT	CASSQTFSGVPNEKLFF
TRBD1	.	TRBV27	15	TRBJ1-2	TGTGCCAGCAGTTTTAGGGACAGAACCAGCTATGGCTACACCTTC	CASSFRDRTSYGYTF
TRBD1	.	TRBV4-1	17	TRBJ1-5	TGCGCCAGCAGCCAAGATTACGGGACAGGGGGTGATCAGCCCCAGCATTTT	CASSQDYGTGGDQPQHF
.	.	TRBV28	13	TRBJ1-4	TGTGCCAGCAATGAGGGAGTTAAGGAAAAACTGTTTTTT	CASNEGVKEKLFF
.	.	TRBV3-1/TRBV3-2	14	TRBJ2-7	TGTGCCAGCAGCCGGGACAAGGGCTCCTACGAGCAGTACTTC	CASSRDKGSYEQYF
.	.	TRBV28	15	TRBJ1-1	TGTGCCAGCAGTTTATCGGCTTCCCCGGGGACTGAAGCTTTCTTT	CASSLSASPGTEAFF
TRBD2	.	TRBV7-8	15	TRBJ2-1	TGTGCCAGCAGCATAGGGACCGGGACTAGGGCATCACAGTTCTTC	CASSIGTGTRASQFF
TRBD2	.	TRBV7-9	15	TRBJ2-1	TGTGCCAGCAGCTTAGGGGGACTAGTTCGTAATGAGCAGTTCTTC	CASSLGGLVRNEQFF
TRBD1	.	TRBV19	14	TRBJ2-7	TGTGCCAGTAGGGGGACAGTCAGCTCCTACGAGCAGTACTTC	CASRGTVSSYEQYF
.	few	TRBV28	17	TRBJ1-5	TGTGCCAGCAGACCGGCGGGGGGAGGCATCACGAATCAGCCCCAGCATTTT	CASRPAGGGITNQPQHF
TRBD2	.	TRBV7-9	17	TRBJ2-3	TGTGCCAGCAGCTTAGATCTGTCTAGCGGGCCCACAGATACGCAGTATTTT	CASSLDLSSGPTDTQYF
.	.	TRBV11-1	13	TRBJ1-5	TGTGCCAGCAGCTTTAGTGATGGTCAGCCCCAGCATTTT	CASSFSDGQPQHF
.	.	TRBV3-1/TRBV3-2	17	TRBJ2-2	TGTGCCAGCAGCCAAGATCTATCGAGAGGGAACACCGGGGAGCTGTTTTTT	CASSQDLSRGNTGELFF
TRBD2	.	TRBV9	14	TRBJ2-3	TGTGCCAGCAGCGTCCAGGGAGGGACAGATACGCAGTATTTT	CASSVQGGTDTQYF
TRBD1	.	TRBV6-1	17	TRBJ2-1	TGTGCCAGCAGTGAAGCGATAGGGGGCGGAAACTCCTTTGAGCAGTTCTTC	CASSEAIGGGNSFEQFF
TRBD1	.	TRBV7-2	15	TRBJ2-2	TGTGCCAGCAGCTCCGGACAGGGGGGCACCGGGGAGCTGTTTTTT	CASSSGQGGTGELFF
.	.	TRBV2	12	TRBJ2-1	TGTGCCAGCAGTGTGGTGCGTGGTGAGCAGTTCTTC	CASSVVRGEQFF